Presented here are 28 T cell receptor beta chains from one specimen sequenced in a study of cytomegalovirus exposure and HLA in healthy donors. The PCR contained 60 Vbeta and 13 Jbeta primers. Using immunoSEQ multiplex PCR, the repertoire was profiled, and TCRdb retains in-frame clones only, with some absent. The data show 150,000 to 200,000 clones, with approximately 82% seen just once and 1.1% to 1.5% held by the top ten. Sequencing was done on a sample of PBMCs. The receptors originated from a male donor in good health and CMV-seronegative.

The gene calls are TRBV7-2 and TRBJ2-1; TRBD2 matches 11 bases. After removal of 5 bases from V and 9 bases from J, the junction contained 15 bases not matched to a gene. CDR1 is SGHTA and CDR2 is FQGNSA in the germline V gene. The CDR3 is made up of 17 amino acids. The CDR3 DNA follows: TGTGCCAGCAGCGCACCGGGACTAGCGGTCCAGGGGAGTGAGCAGTTCTTC. It is translated as CASSAPGLAVQGSEQFF.

The chain couples TRBV7-9 to TRBJ1-3; D possibly corresponds to TRBD1 (6 bases). Germline CDR1 is SEHNR and CDR2 is FQNEAQ (reference sequence). CDR3 length: 15 amino acids. The V gene lost 10 bases and the J gene lost 0 bases, with 16 bases spanning the gap. CDR3 sequence: CATVGDTSSGNTIYF. Here the CDR3 DNA reads TGTGCCACCGTGGGGGACACGAGCTCTGGAAACACCATATATTTT.

The chain couples TRBV11-2 to TRBJ2-5; possible D gene TRBD2, 5 bases. This CDR3 has 13 amino acids. V lost 5 bases and J 5 bases, leaving 12 bases between the germline ends. Germline CDR1 reads SGHAT; CDR2 reads FQNNGV. The CDR3 here is CASSQSPGETQYF. DNA for the CDR3: TGTGCCAGCAGCCAAAGTCCGGGGGAGACCCAGTACTTC.

This clone was found once. The V and J genes are TRBV6-1 and TRBJ2-5; 13 bases fit TRBD2. The trim removed 0 bases at V and 6 bases at J, leaving 7 bases unmatched. CDR3 length: 17 residues. CDR1 and CDR2 from the germline V gene are MNHNS and SASEGT. This CDR3 is CASSEAPGLAGVQTQYF. The CDR3 nucleotides are TGTGCCAGCAGTGAAGCCCCCGGACTAGCGGGAGTCCAGACCCAGTACTTC.

This chain uses TRBV11-2 with TRBJ2-5, with D maybe TRBD1 (5 bases). Trimming shortened V by 2 bases and J by 5 bases, and 9 bases separated the two germline ends. The CDR3 is made up of 13 amino acids. Germline V gives CDR1 SGHAT, CDR2 FQNNGV. CDR3 loop: CASSLWQGETQYF. The CDR3 DNA is TGTGCCAGCAGCTTATGGCAGGGTGAGACCCAGTACTTC.

The chain carries TRBV7-9 and TRBJ1-1; tentative D call: TRBD1 (5 bases). The CDR3 extends over 15 amino acids. CDR1 is SEHNR and CDR2 is FQNEAQ in the germline V gene (reference sequence). V was trimmed by 2 bases and J by 5 bases, leaving 15 bases between them. This chain's CDR3 is CASSLQGILGTEAFF. CDR3 sequence (DNA): TGTGCCAGCAGCTTACAGGGCATTCTGGGGACTGAAGCTTTCTTT.

The chain has TRBV11-2 and TRBJ1-1; 7 positions match TRBD1. Looked up from germline, CDR1 is SGHAT and CDR2 is FQNNGV. V was clipped by 4 bases and J by 10 bases; unmatched bases: 9. The CDR3 is 13 amino acids. DNA of the CDR3: TGTGCCAGCAGCTCACAGGGGTCTACCAGAGCTTTCTTT. Translated: CASSSQGSTRAFF.

The chain joins TRBV14 to TRBJ1-6; possible D gene TRBD1, 6 bases. V lost 2 bases, J lost 9 bases, and 17 bases lay in between. Germline V lookup: CDR1 SGHDN, CDR2 FVKESK. The CDR3 runs 16 residues. DNA for the CDR3: TGTGCCAGCAGCCAATCGCCCAGGGACATGGGTTCACCCCTCCACTTT. It yields the protein CASSQSPRDMGSPLHF.

On this clone itself: Additional DNA sequences in this sample encode the identical CDR3. The chain links TRBV5-1 to TRBJ2-3; TRBD1 might be the D (5 bases). Germline V gene data show CDR1 as SGHRS and CDR2 as YFSETQ. V lost 0 bases to trimming and J lost 1 base, with 15 bases between them. This CDR3 is built from 17 residues. The CDR3 sequence: CASSLAVVQGRTDTQYF. CDR3 DNA sequence: TGCGCCAGCAGCTTGGCAGTAGTCCAGGGTCGCACAGATACGCAGTATTTT.

The rearrangement uses TRBV5-1 and TRBJ1-3, with 7 bases matching TRBD1. The CDR3 has 15 amino acids. Germline CDR1 SGHRS, CDR2 YFSETQ. The V segment lost 4 bases and the J segment 2 bases; nucleotides outside the gene matches: 6. The CDR3 DNA follows: TGCGCCAGCAGCCCGGGGACAGACCCTGGAAACACCATATATTTT. This codes for CASSPGTDPGNTIYF.

The chain combines TRBV15 with TRBJ2-7, with D hard to call. The germline V and J ends were trimmed by 0 bases and 1 base, with 4 bases remaining between them. The CDR3 has 13 amino acids. Germline lookup yields CDR1 LNHNV and CDR2 YYDKDF (reference sequence). The CDR3 region is CATSRDTSYEQYF. In DNA form, the CDR3 reads TGTGCCACCAGCAGAGATACTTCCTACGAGCAGTACTTC.

This clone has just one count. The chain uses TRBV28 and TRBJ1-1; tentative D call: TRBD1 (6 bases). Germline assignment: CDR1 MDHEN and CDR2 SYDVKM. V lost 5 bases and J lost 1, with 14 bases in between. The CDR3 spans 15 residues. The CDR3 DNA is TGTGCCAGCAGTCCGTCGGACAGTCGGAACACTGAAGCTTTCTTT. Residues: CASSPSDSRNTEAFF.

The chain carries TRBV6-5 and TRBJ1-2; D unclear. In germline, CDR1 is MNHEY, CDR2 SVGAGI. V lost 3 bases and J 5 bases, leaving 16 bases between the germline ends. The CDR3 consists of 15 residues. CDR3 amino acids: CASSYQGHSGYGYTF. The CDR3 region has the DNA TGTGCCAGCAGTTATCAAGGCCATTCGGGGTATGGCTACACCTTC.

The rearrangement joins TRBV11-2 to TRBJ2-6; TRBD1 is a possible D gene (5 bases). CDR3 length: 15 amino acids. Germline values: CDR1 SGHAT, CDR2 FQNNGV. V lost 0 bases and J 4 bases, leaving 7 bases between the germline ends. The CDR3 coding sequence is TGTGCCAGCAGCTTAGAAGGGGTCGGGGCCAACGTCCTGACTTTC. Translated, it gives CASSLEGVGANVLTF.

The rearrangement joins TRBV7-2 to TRBJ2-1; a possible D gene is TRBD2 (5 bases). Trimming took 1 base from V and 5 from J, leaving 6 bases between them. CDR1 SGHTA and CDR2 FQGNSA come from the germline V gene. The CDR3 consists of 13 residues. Here the CDR3 DNA reads TGTGCCAGCAGCTTAGAGAGGGACAATGAGCAGTTCTTC. Translated: CASSLERDNEQFF.

This chain uses TRBV19 with TRBJ1-5; unclear D gene. V was pared by 4 bases and J by 3 bases, with 10 bases between. Germline V gene lookup returns CDR1 LNHDA and CDR2 SQIVND (reference sequence). The CDR3 extends over 14 amino acids. The CDR3 DNA reads as TGTGCCAGTAGTACCACGGGGTCCAATCAGCCCCAGCATTTT. Translation gives CASSTTGSNQPQHF.

The chain uses TRBV6-6 and TRBJ2-2; 7 positions agree with TRBD1. In germline, CDR1 is MNHNY, CDR2 SVGAGI (reference sequence). Trimming at V came to 0 bases and at J to 3 bases, leaving 4 bases not matched to a gene. This CDR3 has 16 amino acids. The CDR3 coding sequence is TGTGCCAGCAGTTACTCCTACAGGGGAGACACCGGGGAGCTGTTTTTT. This sequence encodes CASSYSYRGDTGELFF.

This clone was counted a single time. The chain is built from TRBV6-5 and TRBJ1-5, with D possibly being TRBD1 (5 bases). Trimming left V 5 bases short and J 7 bases short, with 12 bases between. Germline CDR1 and CDR2: MNHEY and SVGAGI. The length of the CDR3 is 13 residues. The CDR3 region has the DNA TGTGCCAGCAGTCCGTCAGGGAGGCAGCCCCAGCATTTT. Its protein is CASSPSGRQPQHF.

The genes are TRBV9 and TRBJ1-1; 10 nucleotides match TRBD1. Germline V gene lookup returns CDR1 SGDLS and CDR2 YYNGEE. The CDR3 consists of 16 residues. V shed 0 bases and J 5 bases; nucleotides not matched to a gene: 7. For the CDR3, the DNA is TGTGCCAGCAGCGTAGCGACAGGGGGCTTTAGTACTGAAGCTTTCTTT. Translating it yields CASSVATGGFSTEAFF.

This clone was recorded a few times. V is TRBV7-9 and J is TRBJ1-2; D is ambiguous. Trimming shortened V by 1 base and J by 6 bases, and 9 bases separated the two germline ends. CDR1 and CDR2 from the germline V gene are SEHNR and FQNEAQ (reference sequence). The CDR3 extends over 13 amino acids. The DNA for the CDR3 is TGTGCCAGCAGCTTAGAATCCGAGAATGGCTACACCTTC. As protein: CASSLESENGYTF.

This clone was detected a few times. The chain employs TRBV2 and TRBJ1-6; D is unclear. The V end lost 3 bases, the J end lost 14 bases, and 8 bases lay between the germline ends. From germline, CDR1 is SNHLY and CDR2 FYNNEI. The CDR3 contains 11 residues. As DNA, the CDR3 is TGTGCCAGCAGTGAGGGCGATTCCCTCCACTTT. Its protein is CASSEGDSLHF.

This sequence joins TRBV9 and TRBJ2-7, with 8 positions matching TRBD1. Germline CDR1 SGDLS, CDR2 YYNGEE. CDR3 length: 13 amino acids. The ends lost 3 bases at V and 5 bases at J; junction bases unmatched: 4. The chain's CDR3 is CASSAGQGDEQYF. In DNA, the CDR3 is TGTGCCAGCAGCGCAGGACAGGGTGACGAGCAGTACTTC.

The V call is TRBV30, the J call TRBJ1-4; 8 nucleotides align to TRBD1. This CDR3 region has 13 residues. The germline gives CDR1 GTSNPN, CDR2 SVGIG (reference sequence). V lost 5 bases to trimming and J lost 6 bases; unmatched junction nucleotides: 5. The CDR3 bases are TGTGCCTGGGCACAGGGGGTAGATGAAAAACTGTTTTTT. The encoded protein is CAWAQGVDEKLFF.

Remarks on this clone: Other DNA variants within this sample encode the same CDR3. J is TRBJ1-1 and V is TRBV6-1, with D maybe TRBD1 (5 bases). V lost 2 bases, J lost 4 bases, and 8 bases lay in between. Looked up from germline, CDR1 is MNHNS and CDR2 is SASEGT. The CDR3 consists of 13 residues. For the CDR3, the DNA is TGTGCCAGCAGTGAACTGGGGGGCACTGAAGCTTTCTTT. Protein product: CASSELGGTEAFF.

The rearrangement uses TRBV5-5 and TRBJ1-1; D is uncertain. The CDR3 consists of 13 residues. Deletions cut 0 bases from V and 1 base from J, with 4 bases between. Germline CDR1 SGHKS, CDR2 YYEKEE (reference sequence). In DNA, the CDR3 is TGTGCCAGCAGCTTGGTGCGGAACACTGAAGCTTTCTTT. This codes for CASSLVRNTEAFF.

This clone occurred a few times. The chain employs TRBV28 and TRBJ1-2, with a weak D call TRBD1 (5 bases). Germline V gene data show CDR1 as MDHEN and CDR2 as SYDVKM. Trimming removed 2 bases at V and 8 bases at J, with 12 bases between. CDR3 length equals 13 residues. The CDR3 loop is CASSLAGTAGYTF. The CDR3 DNA sequence: TGTGCCAGCAGTTTAGCAGGGACTGCAGGCTACACCTTC.

The V call is TRBV7-2, the J call TRBJ2-5; 8 bases agree with TRBD1. The J call is uncertain, as TRBJ2-7 better fits the DNA end. This CDR3 comprises 16 residues. CDR1 and CDR2 (germline): SGHTA, FQGNSA. CDR3 DNA: TGTGCCAGCAGCTTAGCCAGGGGGACAGGCTCCTACGAGCAGTACTTC. It is translated as CASSLARGTGSYEQYF.

The CDR3 reads CASSEIGTGTSGYTF. The CDR3 nucleotides are TGTGCCAGCAGTGAAATAGGGACAGGGACTTCTGGCTACACCTTC. The genes are TRBV2 and TRBJ1-2; TRBD1 matches 9 bases. V shed 2 bases and J 7 bases; nucleotides not matched to a gene: 8. From germline, CDR1 is SNHLY and CDR2 FYNNEI. This CDR3 is built from 15 residues.